The 17 T cell receptor beta chains listed next were all sequenced from one sample in a study of T cells in Graves' hyperthyroidism and ophthalmopathy. RNA transcripts yielded amplified TCR beta CDR3 regions. A set of HTBI primers served as the primers for a first-round RT-PCR of the TCR CDR3. TCRdb re-called the multiplex PCR reads through MiXCR, storing one row per CDR3 protein. The data hold some 570,000 distinct CDR3 sequences, with 14% observed a single time. The sample comprised blood. These receptors were taken from a young woman with Graves' ophthalmopathy.

This clonotype occurred once. This may stem from a read error, because a much larger clone lies one nucleotide away. This chain joins TRBV11-1 and TRBJ2-3; D unclear. The CDR3 has 14 residues. The V gene lost 1 base and the J gene lost 1 base, with 6 bases spanning the gap. Germline V lookup: CDR1 SGHAT, CDR2 FQDESV (reference sequence). The CDR3 loop reads CASSLVDGTDTQYF. CDR3 sequence (DNA): TGTGCCAGCAGCTTAGTCGACGGCACAGATACGCAGTATTTT.

In this sample, this clonotype turned up a few times. The chain combines TRBV12-3 or TRBV12-4 with TRBJ1-2; no firm D call. The CDR3 extends over 14 amino acids. The V and J ends lost 6 bases and 7 bases respectively, with 18 bases between them. CDR3 bases: TGTGCCAGCAGCTCCCGCCCGAGGGATTTTGGCTACACCTTC. It codes for CASSSRPRDFGYTF.

The chain joins TRBV7-9 to TRBJ1-6; 8 nucleotides agree with TRBD1. J lost 8 bases, V lost 2 bases, and 8 bases had no gene match. Germline loops: CDR1 SEHNR, CDR2 FQNEAQ (reference sequence). The CDR3 is 16 residues long. The CDR3 DNA follows: TGTGCCAGCAGCTTAAAGAGTGACAGGGGAGATTCACCCCTCCACTTT. Translation: CASSLKSDRGDSPLHF.

This clonotype has a count of ten or more. V usage is TRBV30 and J usage is TRBJ2-3, with D possibly being TRBD1 (5 bases). CDR3 length: 12 amino acids. Germline V lookup: CDR1 GTSNPN, CDR2 SVGIG (reference sequence). The V and J ends lost 3 bases and 8 bases respectively, with 12 bases between them. The CDR3 bases are TGTGCCTGGAGGTCCAGGGAAGGTACGCAGTATTTT. Residues: CAWRSREGTQYF.

This sequence joins TRBV4-3 and TRBJ2-5, with TRBD2 matching 9 bases. From germline, CDR1 is LGHNA and CDR2 YSLEER. The CDR3 is made up of 17 amino acids. Trimming took 0 bases from V and 5 from J; bases not matched to a gene: 10. The CDR3 sequence: CASSQDWGGRAQETQYF. The CDR3 DNA is TGCGCCAGCAGCCAAGATTGGGGCGGGAGGGCCCAGGAGACCCAGTACTTC.

This clonotype was picked up many times. The chain couples TRBV7-9 to TRBJ2-2; TRBD1 aligns across 7 bases. Germline CDR1 SEHNR, CDR2 FQNEAQ (reference sequence). The CDR3 is 13 residues long. V lost 7 bases and J lost 6; bases outside the gene matches: 5. The DNA for the CDR3 is TGTGCCAGCAACGGACAGGCGGCCGGGGAGCTGTTTTTT. This codes for CASNGQAAGELFF.

V and J are TRBV7-2 and TRBJ1-5; the D gene is possibly TRBD1 (6 bases). This CDR3 comprises 15 residues. The germline CDR1 and CDR2 sequences are SGHTA and FQGNSA. Deletions cut 5 bases from V and 7 bases from J, with 18 bases between. CDR3 sequence: CASSLVRGAGQPQHF. The CDR3 bases are TGTGCCAGCAGCCTCGTCAGGGGCGCTGGGCAGCCCCAGCATTTT.

In this sample, this clonotype turned up a few times. The chain uses TRBV19 and TRBJ2-7; tentative D call: TRBD2 (6 bases). The V gene's germline CDR1 is LNHDA and CDR2 SQIVND (reference sequence). Trimming stripped 4 bases from V and 0 bases from J, with 13 bases between. The CDR3 runs 15 residues. The chain's CDR3 is CASSTGTALSYEQYF. DNA of the CDR3: TGTGCCAGTAGTACCGGGACTGCCCTCTCCTACGAGCAGTACTTC.

This clonotype was observed many times. The chain carries TRBV6-5 and TRBJ2-1; weak D call: TRBD2 (6 bases). CDR3 length: 15 amino acids. V was clipped by 2 bases and J by 12 bases, with 20 bases between them. Germline CDR1 reads MNHEY; CDR2 reads SVGAGI. The CDR3 region is CASSYGMGAGYLQFF. CDR3 DNA sequence: TGTGCCAGCAGTTACGGGATGGGAGCGGGCTATTTGCAGTTCTTC.

There are many counts of this clonotype. The chain recombines TRBV20-1 with TRBJ2-5; 14 positions match TRBD2. Germline CDR1 is DFQATT and CDR2 is SNEGSKA (reference sequence). V shed 3 bases and J 3 bases; nucleotides not matched to a gene: 0. The CDR3 has 14 amino acids. CDR3 coding DNA: TGCAGTGCTAGGGGACTAGCGGGAGAAGAGACCCAGTACTTC. This sequence encodes CSARGLAGEETQYF.

This clonotype showed up many times. The chain uses TRBV27 and TRBJ2-2, with D perhaps TRBD1 (6 bases). The germline V and J ends were trimmed by 11 bases and 0 bases, with 16 bases remaining between them. There are 15 residues in the CDR3. Germline CDR1 reads MNHEY; CDR2 reads SMNVEV (reference sequence). CDR3 amino acids: CAAKQGGTNTGELFF. The DNA for the CDR3 is TGTGCCGCGAAACAGGGTGGAACGAACACCGGGGAGCTGTTTTTT.

This clonotype was counted at least ten times. This chain connects TRBV18 to TRBJ1-5; 8 bases line up with TRBD1. Looked up from germline, CDR1 is KGHSH and CDR2 is LQKENI. CDR3 size: 15 residues. V trimming: 2 bases; J trimming: 4 bases; junction bases outside the gene matches: 4. The CDR3 nucleotides read TGTGCCAGCTCACCAGGACAGGGCTTGAATCAGCCCCAGCATTTT. Its protein is CASSPGQGLNQPQHF.

This clonotype was observed a handful of times. The chain recombines TRBV12-5 with TRBJ2-2, with D perhaps being TRBD1 or TRBD2 (6 bases each). Trimming pared 3 bases from V and 6 bases from J, leaving 17 bases between. Germline V CDR1 and CDR2: LGHNT, FRNRAP. The CDR3 length is 16 residues. CDR3 sequence: CASGFLVPGAAGELFF. CDR3 DNA sequence: TGTGCTAGTGGTTTTTTAGTGCCGGGGGCAGCCGGGGAGCTGTTTTTT.

In its sample, this clonotype was seen many times. The chain combines TRBV7-9 with TRBJ1-5, with no clear D. V lost 3 bases to trimming and J lost 5 bases, with 5 bases between them. CDR1 and CDR2 from the germline V gene are SEHNR and FQNEAQ (reference sequence). CDR3 length: 12 amino acids. CDR3: CASSLADQPQHF. The CDR3 bases are TGTGCCAGCAGCTTGGCAGATCAGCCCCAGCATTTT.

The chain has TRBV19 and TRBJ2-5; D is possibly TRBD1 (5 bases). Germline lookup yields CDR1 LNHDA and CDR2 SQIVND (reference sequence). Trimming pared 5 bases from V and 4 bases from J, leaving 11 bases between. The CDR3 loop spans 13 amino acids. CDR3 nucleotide sequence: TGTGCCAGTAGTCAACAGGCGAGAGAGACCCAGTACTTC. This encodes CASSQQARETQYF.

The sample holds many counts of this clonotype. The genes are TRBV2 and TRBJ1-1, with D possibly TRBD1 on 5 matching bases. The germline V gene has CDR1 SNHLY and CDR2 FYNNEI. V shed 7 bases and J shed 6 bases, with 27 bases lying between them. The CDR3 extends over 17 amino acids. The CDR3, as DNA: TGTGCCAGCATGGGGGGGGAAACGGTACTTGAGGAGTCTGAAGCTTTCTTT. Its translation: CASMGGETVLEESEAFF.

This clonotype was picked up many times. The chain employs TRBV3-1 and TRBJ2-5; D is undetermined. Trimming removed 3 bases from V and 1 base from J, with 9 bases in between. This CDR3 is 14 amino acids long. CDR1 is LGHDT, CDR2 YNNKEL, per germline (reference sequence). The CDR3 is CASSHHDSQETQYF. DNA for the CDR3: TGTGCCAGCAGCCATCACGATTCCCAAGAGACCCAGTACTTC.